The 24 T cell receptor beta chains presented below share a single source sample, sequenced in a study of T-cell memory formation after mild COVID-19. TCRdb reanalysed the 5' RACE reads using MiXCR and keeps one entry per CDR3 protein. Of roughly 620,000 distinct CDR3 sequences listed, more than 15% are singletons. The specimen sequenced was PBMCs or a T cell subset sorted from them (not recorded which). Every receptor here comes from an adult woman who had mild COVID-19 (a few samples of this study predate the infection). Cell type and time point are not known.

This clonotype was counted many times. V is TRBV5-1 and J is TRBJ2-2, with TRBD1 identical over 7 bases. Germline CDR1 is SGHRS and CDR2 is YFSETQ. Unmatched junction bases numbered 5, after V lost 4 bases and J lost 5 bases. This CDR3 region has 14 residues. The CDR3 loop reads CASSPGTATGELFF. CDR3 in DNA: TGCGCCAGCAGCCCGGGGACAGCTACCGGGGAGCTGTTTTTT.

This rearrangement joins TRBV15 to TRBJ2-7; no reliable D call. Trimming left V 4 bases short and J 5 bases short, with 12 bases between. The CDR3 is 13 amino acids. CDR1 is LNHNV and CDR2 is YYDKDF in the germline V gene (reference sequence). CDR3 sequence: CATSTRPLNEQYF. The CDR3 DNA is TGTGCCACCAGCACCCGGCCCCTGAACGAGCAGTACTTC.

The chain is built from TRBV7-8 and TRBJ2-1, with 10 bases lining up with TRBD2. The CDR3 is 15 residues long. The trim removed 5 bases at V and 8 bases at J, leaving 9 bases unmatched. Germline V gene lookup returns CDR1 SGHVS and CDR2 FQNEAQ. This CDR3 reads CASSPSSGSHYEQFF. The CDR3 region has the DNA TGTGCCAGCAGCCCGTCTAGCGGGAGTCATTATGAGCAGTTCTTC.

This clonotype appeared many times. This chain uses TRBV20-1 with TRBJ2-5, with TRBD2 matching over 8 bases. Germline CDR1 DFQATT, CDR2 SNEGSKA (reference sequence). The J segment lost 2 bases and the V segment lost 3 bases, leaving 5 bases of the junction unmatched. CDR3 length: 14 amino acids. The CDR3 region is CSARDGRGQETQYF. CDR3 DNA sequence: TGCAGTGCTAGGGACGGGAGGGGGCAAGAGACCCAGTACTTC.

The rearrangement uses TRBV5-1 and TRBJ2-3; 7 bases match TRBD1. The trim removed 3 bases at V and 4 bases at J, leaving 8 bases unmatched. This CDR3 is built from 15 residues. CDR1 is SGHRS, CDR2 YFSETQ, per germline. The CDR3 bases are TGCGCCAGCAGCTCAACAGGGGCGCAGGCAGATACGCAGTATTTT. Encoded protein: CASSSTGAQADTQYF.

The chain recombines TRBV19 with TRBJ2-7; 9 bases line up with TRBD1. CDR1 and CDR2 (germline): LNHDA, SQIVND (reference sequence). With 4 bases clipped from V and 4 bases from J, the junction kept 8 bases outside the gene matches. The CDR3 covers 15 residues. The CDR3 loop is CASSTPGQGVYEQYF. DNA for the CDR3: TGTGCCAGTAGTACCCCGGGACAGGGTGTGTACGAGCAGTACTTC.

The chain links TRBV12-3 or TRBV12-4 to TRBJ2-1, with 9 bases aligning to TRBD2. The V gene end was trimmed by 1 base and the J gene end by 10 bases; junction bases not matched to a gene: 8. This CDR3 region has 15 residues. Here the CDR3 DNA reads TGTGCCAGCAGTTTAGAGGGACTAGCCCACCTAGAGCAGTTCTTC. It yields the protein CASSLEGLAHLEQFF.

In this sample, this clonotype turned up a few times. The chain recombines TRBV30 with TRBJ2-7; D unresolved. Between the trimmed V and J ends, which lost 0 bases and 4 bases, there was a span of 13 bases. This CDR3 has 14 amino acids. The germline V gene has CDR1 GTSNPN and CDR2 SVGIG (reference sequence). In DNA, the CDR3 is TGTGCCTGGAGTGTACACACCGGGTGGTACGAGCAGTACTTC. Protein sequence: CAWSVHTGWYEQYF. The full variable domain, in which reference TRBV30 and TRBJ2-7 provide the parts outside the CDR3, is SQTIHQWPATLVQPVGSPLSLECTVEGTSNPNLYWYRQAAGRGLQLLFYSVGIGQISSEVPQNLSASRPQDRQFILSSKKLLLSDSGFYLCAWSVHTGWYEQYFGPGTRLTVT.

This clonotype was counted a few times. The chain combines TRBV12-3 or TRBV12-4 with TRBJ1-2, with TRBD1 matching 10 bases. The CDR3 has 16 residues. Trimming at V came to 3 bases and at J to 9 bases, leaving 13 bases not matched to a gene. The DNA of the CDR3 is TGTGCCAGCAGTTTCGGCTTTGGGACAGGGGTTTCGCGCTACACCTTC. Translation: CASSFGFGTGVSRYTF.

V and J are TRBV11-2 and TRBJ2-7; weak D call: TRBD1 (6 bases). From germline, CDR1 is SGHAT and CDR2 FQNNGV. Trimming shortened V by 2 bases and J by 2 bases, and 10 bases separated the two germline ends. The CDR3 covers 14 residues. The CDR3 bases are TGTGCCAGCAGCTTAAGTCAGGGGACCTACGAGCAGTACTTC. It is translated as CASSLSQGTYEQYF.

This clonotype showed up just a few times. This chain connects TRBV11-3 to TRBJ1-1; a weak D match, TRBD1 (5 bases). Trimming took 5 bases from V and 1 from J, leaving 14 bases between them. The CDR3 totals 15 residues. In germline, CDR1 is SGHNT, CDR2 YENEEA. The CDR3 nucleotides read TGTGCCAGCAGCCAACCTCGACAGACGAACACTGAAGCTTTCTTT. This encodes CASSQPRQTNTEAFF. The variable domain in full, completed from reference TRBV11-3 and TRBJ1-1, reads EAGVVQSPRYKIIEKKQPVAFWCNPISGHNTLYWYLQNLGQGPELLIRYENEEAVDDSQLPKDRFSAERLKGVDSTLKIQPAELGDSAVYLCASSQPRQTNTEAFFGQGTRLTVV.

This clonotype has only a few counts. V usage is TRBV7-2 and J usage is TRBJ2-3, with 9 bases that match TRBD1. The germline CDR1 and CDR2 sequences are SGHTA and FQGNSA. This CDR3 comprises 16 residues. V dropped 2 bases and J dropped 3; count of bases not matched to a gene: 6. The CDR3 DNA is TGTGCCAGCAGCTTAATAGGGACAGGGAAGACAGATACGCAGTATTTT. Encoded protein: CASSLIGTGKTDTQYF.

This clonotype was observed a handful of times. V gene TRBV6-2 or TRBV6-3 combines with J gene TRBJ1-6; D possibly corresponds to TRBD1 (5 bases). V was trimmed by 4 bases and J by 9 bases, leaving 16 bases between them. This CDR3 region has 15 residues. The germline V gene has CDR1 MNHEY and CDR2 SVGEGT. Here the CDR3 DNA reads TGTGCCAGCAGTTTCTTCGACAGTCGTGGTTCACCCCTCCACTTT. It encodes CASSFFDSRGSPLHF.

This sequence joins TRBV4-3 and TRBJ2-3; maybe TRBD2 (6 bases). Germline-derived CDR1 and CDR2 are LGHNA and YSLEER. V lost 3 bases, J lost 6 bases, and 13 bases lay in between. The CDR3 has 14 amino acids. CDR3 sequence: CASSHGLSGDTQYF. The CDR3 region has the DNA TGCGCCAGCAGCCATGGCCTTAGCGGTGATACGCAGTATTTT.

The CDR3 protein is CAWSRTGGRRQPQHF. The CDR3 DNA is TGTGCCTGGAGTAGGACAGGGGGCCGACGTCAGCCCCAGCATTTT. V gene TRBV30 combines with J gene TRBJ1-5, with TRBD1 matching over 11 bases. V gave up 2 bases and J gave up 6 bases; unmatched junction bases: 6. Per the germline V gene, CDR1 is GTSNPN and CDR2 is SVGIG (reference sequence). This CDR3 spans 15 amino acids.

This clonotype came up many times. The chain couples TRBV5-1 to TRBJ2-6; maybe TRBD1 (6 bases). CDR1 and CDR2 from the germline V gene are SGHRS and YFSETQ. The CDR3 consists of 16 residues. V was trimmed by 1 base and J by 2 bases, leaving 10 bases between them. DNA of the CDR3: TGCGCCAGCAGCTTGCAGGGGCAAGCTGGGGCCAACGTCCTGACTTTC. Protein product: CASSLQGQAGANVLTF.

The chain employs TRBV29-1 and TRBJ1-1, with D unclear. The germline gives CDR1 SQVTM, CDR2 ANQGSEA. The CDR3 loop spans 13 amino acids. V shed 3 bases and J shed 1 base, with 9 bases lying between them. The CDR3 region is CSVDSKGNTEAFF. The CDR3 DNA reads TGCAGCGTTGATAGCAAAGGGAACACTGAAGCTTTCTTT.

This clonotype was counted only a few times. The CDR3 nucleotides are TGCGCCAGCAGCTCCGGCAGGGCCGATGAAAAACTGTTTTTT. This codes for CASSSGRADEKLFF. The gene calls are TRBV5-1 and TRBJ1-4; tentatively, D is TRBD1 (5 bases). Per the germline V gene, CDR1 is SGHRS and CDR2 is YFSETQ. The ends were cut back, 3 bases at V and 6 bases at J, with 12 bases in the middle. The CDR3 has 14 amino acids.

V gene TRBV4-3 combines with J gene TRBJ1-1; 10 positions agree with TRBD1. Germline values: CDR1 LGHNA, CDR2 YSLEER. The CDR3 consists of 15 residues. V was pared by 4 bases and J by 7 bases, with 9 bases of the junction left unmatched. The CDR3 region is CASSPSTGGMGEAFF. The CDR3 DNA reads as TGCGCCAGCAGCCCCTCGACAGGGGGCATGGGTGAAGCTTTCTTT.

Here the CDR3 reads CASSEFRTGGMYEQFF. CDR3 nucleotides: TGTGCCAGCAGTGAATTCCGGACAGGGGGCATGTATGAGCAGTTCTTC. This chain joins TRBV2 and TRBJ2-1; 11 bases agree with TRBD1. Per the germline V gene, CDR1 is SNHLY and CDR2 is FYNNEI. CDR3 length equals 16 residues. The J segment lost 8 bases and the V segment lost 2 bases, leaving 8 bases of the junction unmatched.

This clonotype was counted only a few times. V usage is TRBV7-2 and J usage is TRBJ2-7; maybe TRBD2 (6 bases). CDR1 is SGHTA and CDR2 is FQGNSA in the germline V gene. Trimming took off 5 bases at V and 2 bases at J, with 19 bases between the two ends. The CDR3 consists of 16 residues. CDR3 nucleotide sequence: TGTGCCAGCAGCCGAGAACCGGGACTCAAAACCTACGAGCAGTACTTC. It yields the protein CASSREPGLKTYEQYF.

This clonotype came up once. The chain links TRBV10-3 to TRBJ1-6; D gene ambiguous. From germline, CDR1 is ENHRY and CDR2 SYGVKD. V lost 3 bases and J 7 bases, leaving 19 bases between the germline ends. This CDR3 comprises 17 residues. As DNA, the CDR3 is TGTGCCATCAGTGATCGCAGGCCAAAAGTGGGAAATTCACCCCTCCACTTT. Residues: CAISDRRPKVGNSPLHF.

The sample holds a few counts of this clonotype. The chain is built from TRBV24-1 and TRBJ2-2; the D is unclear. The V end lost 3 bases, the J end lost 6 bases, and 7 bases lay between the germline ends. CDR1 is KGHDR and CDR2 is SFDVKD in the germline V gene. The CDR3 loop spans 13 amino acids. The chain's CDR3 is CATSDSRAGELFF. DNA of the CDR3: TGTGCCACCAGTGATAGCCGGGCCGGGGAGCTGTTTTTT.

V is TRBV19 and J is TRBJ2-1, with TRBD2 identical over 8 bases. J gave up 5 bases and V 0 bases, and 6 bases lay outside the gene matches. CDR1 is LNHDA, CDR2 SQIVND, per germline (reference sequence). The CDR3 loop spans 16 amino acids. The DNA of the CDR3 is TGTGCCAGTAGTATAGATCGTGGCGGGGGGAACAATGAGCAGTTCTTC. Translating gives CASSIDRGGGNNEQFF.